This entry concerns a single T cell receptor (beta chain). What it binds is not known. At baseline, cycle 4 day 1, and cycle 7 day 1, blood was sampled. The CDR3 has 13 residues. Germline V gene data show CDR1 as ENHRY and CDR2 as SYGVKD. V was shortened by 0 bases and J by 6 bases, with 9 bases between the two germline ends. Libraries were prepared by immunoSEQ multiplex PCR; TCRdb keeps only in-frame clonotypes and omits some of them. The sample consists of 90,000 or so clones, about 89% of them appearing once. The sample comes from a study of OX40 agonist ivuxolimab in advanced cancers. Study at large: Hepatocellular carcinoma, melanoma, renal cell or head and neck cancer occurred in dose-escalation patients. Males comprised about 78% of the group, whose mean age was about 62 years (range 23 to 79). Study findings and constraints: Patients with a partial response at 0.1-3.0 mg/kg had among the lowest clonal expansion.

The chain is built from TRBV10-3 and TRBJ2-7, with unresolved D. Sample: CD4+ or CD8+ T cells sorted from blood, taken in a trial of the OX40 agonist ivuxolimab. This clonotype was obtained from an adult with an advanced solid tumor such as melanoma, head and neck, liver or kidney cancer. The CDR3 bases are TGTGCCATCAGTGAGTCGGTGGAGTCCGAGCAGTACGTC. Encoded protein: CAISESVESEQYV.